One T cell receptor (beta chain) is described in this entry. Trimming cost V 7 bases and J 3 bases, with 18 bases left between them. The CDR3 is 14 amino acids. CDR1 and CDR2 from the germline V gene are SQVTM and ANQGSEA. This record comes from a study of shared clonotypes between healthy human individuals. Profiling relied on immunoSEQ multiplex PCR, and the TCRdb table lists in-frame clones only, not all of them. Of about 1.1 million clones listed, approximately 80% are singletons. The sequenced sample consisted of memory CD4+ T cells from PBMCs. As to subset: CD45RA-negative fraction. This receptor was identified in a man between 18 and 35 years old in good health. Some clones in this sample may be carry-over from other donors' samples. This chain joins TRBV29-1 and TRBJ2-5; TRBD1 is a possible D gene (6 bases). The CDR3 is CSALDPGQKETQYF. CDR3 DNA sequence: TGCAGCGCCCTGGATCCCGGACAGAAAGAGACCCAGTACTTC.